Below, 27 T cell receptor beta chains from the same sample are listed, as sequenced in a study of vaccination and CD4 T cells after COVID-19. Noted treatment: approximately nine-day PBMC culture with coronavirus spike peptide pools or control peptides (ViraFEST assay). The Oncomine TCR Beta short-read assay was what sequenced the DNA obtained from cultured CD4+ T cells. One entry per CDR3 protein, called by TCRdb with MiXCR from the PCR reads. This table holds just over 20,000 distinct CDR3 sequences, around three quarters found once. Their target antigens are unknown. Specimen: CD4+ T cells from blood, cultured in vitro. The receptors stem from a human donor who had recovered from COVID-19.

In this sample, this clonotype turned up a few times. A junction end diverges from the germline sequence, so it may reflect a read error. The chain has TRBV20-1 and TRBJ2-3, with TRBD2 matching over 10 bases. Germline lookup yields CDR1 DFQATT and CDR2 SNEGSKA (reference sequence). There are 19 residues in the CDR3. DNA for the CDR3: TGTAGTGCTATTCTCTGGGGTCTAGCGGGAGTTGGGGGCACAGATACGCAGTATTTT. Translating it yields CSAILWGLAGVGGTDTQYF.

V usage is TRBV29-1 and J usage is TRBJ2-2; 8 nucleotides line up with TRBD1. Germline lookup yields CDR1 SQVTM and CDR2 ANQGSEA. This CDR3 has 14 residues. Trimming removed 6 bases from V and 4 bases from J; junction bases left unmatched: 7. The CDR3: CSVYRTGTTGELFF. DNA of the CDR3: TGCAGCGTCTACAGGACAGGGACCACCGGGGAGCTGTTTTTT.

The CDR3 here is CASSSLARGGNTIYF. The CDR3 nucleotides read TGTGCCAGCAGCTCCCTAGCCAGGGGTGGAAACACCATATATTTT. This chain links TRBV7-2 with TRBJ1-3, with a weak D call TRBD1 (6 bases). CDR3 length: 15 residues. Between the trimmed V and J ends, which lost 4 bases and 3 bases, there was a span of 13 bases. Germline values: CDR1 SGHTA, CDR2 FQGNSA.

This clonotype has more than one count but fewer than ten. DNA of the CDR3: TGCAGTGCTAGAGTGACAGGGGGCTCTGGAAACACCATATATTTT. It specifies CSARVTGGSGNTIYF. The V and J genes are TRBV20-1 and TRBJ1-3, with 9 positions matching TRBD1. Trimming at V came to 1 base and at J to 0 bases, leaving 1 base not matched to a gene. The length of the CDR3 is 15 residues. CDR1 and CDR2 from the germline V gene are DFQATT and SNEGSKA (reference sequence).

The V and J genes are TRBV29-1 and TRBJ2-3, with 9 bases fitting TRBD1. Germline V gene lookup returns CDR1 SQVTM and CDR2 ANQGSEA. The V gene end was trimmed by 0 bases and the J gene end by 4 bases; junction bases not matched to a gene: 2. The CDR3 extends over 14 amino acids. CDR3 sequence reads: CSVEDWTGADTQYF. CDR3 sequence (DNA): TGCAGCGTTGAAGACTGGACAGGGGCAGATACGCAGTATTTT.

The rearrangement uses TRBV7-2 and TRBJ2-3; 8 nucleotides match TRBD2. Germline assignment: CDR1 SGHTA and CDR2 FQGNSA. This CDR3 region has 16 residues. The V and J ends lost 1 base and 5 bases, in that order; junction bases with no gene match: 8. The CDR3 reads CASSLVPGAGGDTQYF. The CDR3 coding sequence is TGTGCCAGCAGCTTAGTCCCCGGGGCGGGAGGAGATACGCAGTATTTT.

The CDR3 loop reads CSARSRQSFTDTQYF. CDR3 in DNA: TGCAGTGCTAGATCCCGACAGAGTTTCACAGATACGCAGTATTTT. This chain joins TRBV20-1 and TRBJ2-3; TRBD1 might be the D (5 bases). The CDR3 has 15 residues. Germline V gives CDR1 DFQATT, CDR2 SNEGSKA (reference sequence). V was trimmed by 2 bases and J by 2 bases, leaving 14 bases between them.

The chain has TRBV7-2 and TRBJ1-2; 7 positions match TRBD1. CDR3 length: 14 residues. Germline V gene data show CDR1 as SGHTA and CDR2 as FQGNSA. Trimming cost V 2 bases and J 0 bases; bases outside gene matches: 0. DNA for the CDR3: TGTGCCAGCAGCTTACAGGGGGCTAACTATGGCTACACCTTC. Residues: CASSLQGANYGYTF.

This clonotype has a single count. The chain links TRBV27 to TRBJ2-1; D may correspond to TRBD1 or TRBD2 (5 bases each). The V gene's germline CDR1 is MNHEY and CDR2 SMNVEV (reference sequence). The CDR3 has 15 residues. The V end lost 8 bases, the J end lost 6 bases, and 20 bases lay between the germline ends. In DNA form, the CDR3 reads TGTGCCAGCGTCAAGGGGAGTCCTCCTTTCAATGAGCAGTTCTTC. It is translated as CASVKGSPPFNEQFF.

V and J are TRBV6-1 and TRBJ1-5; 8 bases map to TRBD1. The CDR3 loop spans 15 amino acids. With 7 bases clipped from V and 0 bases from J, the junction kept 5 bases outside the gene matches. The germline V gene has CDR1 MNHNS and CDR2 SASEGT. The CDR3 DNA follows: TGTGCCAGCACGCAGGGGGCGCTTAGCAATCAGCCCCAGCATTTT. Amino acids: CASTQGALSNQPQHF.

In this sample, this clonotype turned up a few times. The chain has TRBV19 and TRBJ1-5, with TRBD1 as a possible D gene (5 bases). The germline gives CDR1 LNHDA, CDR2 SQIVND (reference sequence). Between the trimmed V and J ends, which lost 4 bases and 5 bases, there was a span of 24 bases. The CDR3 covers 18 residues. CDR3 DNA sequence: TGTGCCAGTAGTACCTCCGGACAAACCTCGTGGGGCGATCAGCCCCAGCATTTT. Its protein product is CASSTSGQTSWGDQPQHF. Supplemented by reference TRBV19 and TRBJ1-5, the full variable domain reads DGGITQSPKYLFRKEGQNVTLSCEQNLNHDAMYWYRQDPGQGLRLIYYSQIVNDFQKGDIAEGYSVSREKKESFPLTVTSAQKNPTAFYLCASSTSGQTSWGDQPQHFGDGTRLSIL.

The chain recombines TRBV12-3 or TRBV12-4 with TRBJ1-1, with TRBD1 as a possible D gene (5 bases). Between the trimmed V and J ends, which lost 7 bases and 4 bases, there was a span of 19 bases. This CDR3 has 15 residues. The CDR3 DNA is TGTGCCAGCAACACCCCCACGGGGGTCGGCACTGAAGCTTTCTTT. Its protein is CASNTPTGVGTEAFF.

J is TRBJ2-7 and V is TRBV27; possibly TRBD1 for D (6 bases). CDR1 is MNHEY and CDR2 is SMNVEV in the germline V gene (reference sequence). The germline V and J ends were trimmed by 7 bases and 6 bases, with 25 bases remaining between them. The CDR3 has 16 residues. The CDR3 reads CASTPFGTSVRSEQYF. The DNA of the CDR3 is TGTGCCAGCACTCCCTTTGGGACATCCGTACGGAGCGAGCAGTACTTC.

This clonotype was seen more than once but under ten times. This chain uses TRBV7-2 with TRBJ1-5, with D tentatively TRBD1 (6 bases). Trimming stripped 5 bases from V and 7 bases from J, with 21 bases between. The CDR3 extends over 16 amino acids. In germline, CDR1 is SGHTA, CDR2 FQGNSA. CDR3 residues: CASSPRTQGLPQPQHF. The CDR3 coding sequence is TGTGCCAGCAGCCCGAGGACGCAGGGGCTACCACAGCCCCAGCATTTT.

The chain links TRBV20-1 to TRBJ1-5, with 10 bases aligning to TRBD1. In germline, CDR1 is DFQATT, CDR2 SNEGSKA (reference sequence). The CDR3 sequence is 16 residues long. J gave up 11 bases and V 3 bases, and 16 bases lay outside the gene matches. For the CDR3, the DNA is TGCAGTGCTAGTTTGGGGGGACAGGGGCTGTTACGGTCCCAGCATTTT. This gives the protein CSASLGGQGLLRSQHF.

V is TRBV6-1 and J is TRBJ2-5; D possibly uses TRBD1 or TRBD2 (6 bases each). V was pared by 6 bases and J by 5 bases, with 22 bases between. Germline V gene data show CDR1 as MNHNS and CDR2 as SASEGT. The CDR3 length is 16 residues. As DNA, the CDR3 is TGTGCCAGCAGGTCACGCAAGGGGGGAGAGCAGGAGACCCAGTACTTC. Protein product: CASRSRKGGEQETQYF.

This clonotype has only a few counts. J is TRBJ1-5 and V is TRBV20-1; D gene uncertain. The germline V gene encodes CDR1 DFQATT and CDR2 SNEGSKA (reference sequence). This CDR3 is built from 13 residues. The ends were cut back, 2 bases at V and 2 bases at J, with 7 bases in the middle. Written as DNA, the CDR3 is TGCAGTGCTAGAAAGGCAGGCAATCAGCCCCAGCATTTT. Translation gives CSARKAGNQPQHF.

This chain connects TRBV20-1 to TRBJ1-1; TRBD1 is a possible D gene (5 bases). The germline V gene encodes CDR1 DFQATT and CDR2 SNEGSKA (reference sequence). Trimming took 0 bases from V and 3 from J, leaving 8 bases between them. CDR3 length: 13 amino acids. Written as DNA, the CDR3 is TGCAGTGCTAGAGATCCGGGACACACTGAAGCTTTCTTT. It codes for CSARDPGHTEAFF.

V gene TRBV4-3 combines with J gene TRBJ1-2; TRBD1 matches 10 bases. Trimming at V came to 4 bases and at J to 8 bases, leaving 16 bases not matched to a gene. Looked up from germline, CDR1 is LGHNA and CDR2 is YSLEER. The CDR3 sequence is 17 residues long. This CDR3 reads CASSPRGTGAFLGGYTF. For the CDR3, the DNA is TGCGCCAGCAGCCCCCGCGGGACAGGGGCTTTTCTAGGGGGCTACACCTTC.

This chain links TRBV27 with TRBJ2-3; TRBD1 matches at 8 bases. J gave up 2 bases and V 6 bases, and 7 bases lay outside the gene matches. This CDR3 has 15 amino acids. CDR1 and CDR2 (germline): MNHEY, SMNVEV (reference sequence). Here the CDR3 reads CASSKGQGNTDTQYF. CDR3 nucleotides: TGTGCCAGCAGCAAAGGACAGGGCAACACAGATACGCAGTATTTT.

The CDR3 nucleotides are TGTGCCAGCAGTCGGACAGGGGGCGCAGAGACCCAGTACTTC. Translated: CASSRTGGAETQYF. The chain employs TRBV5-6 and TRBJ2-5; TRBD1 aligns across 11 bases. This CDR3 region has 14 residues. V shed 5 bases, J shed 4 bases, and the junction held 4 bases outside the gene matches. Per germline, CDR1 SGHDT and CDR2 YYEEEE.

The chain uses TRBV6-1 and TRBJ2-3, with 7 bases aligning to TRBD1. J lost 6 bases, V lost 8 bases, and 8 bases had no gene match. Germline-derived CDR1 and CDR2 are MNHNS and SASEGT. This CDR3 has 13 amino acids. As DNA, the CDR3 is TGTGCCAGCCGGGACAGTATATTCGATACGCAGTATTTT. Its translation: CASRDSIFDTQYF.

This clonotype was seen only once. The J gene is TRBJ1-2, the V gene TRBV6-1; D possibly corresponds to TRBD1 (6 bases). The CDR3 runs to 12 residues. Germline loops: CDR1 MNHNS, CDR2 SASEGT. Trimming cost V 7 bases and J 8 bases, with 14 bases left between them. The CDR3 spells CASTKWGAGYTF. The DNA for the CDR3 is TGTGCCAGCACCAAGTGGGGGGCCGGCTACACCTTC.

The chain links TRBV15 to TRBJ1-2; D is ambiguous. The CDR3 runs to 11 residues. The V end was cut by 2 bases, the J end by 6 bases, with 4 bases between. Germline V gene data show CDR1 as LNHNV and CDR2 as YYDKDF (reference sequence). The CDR3: CATSRNHGYTF. The CDR3 nucleotides are TGTGCCACCAGCAGAAACCATGGCTACACCTTC.

The rearrangement joins TRBV5-1 to TRBJ2-7; 7 bases agree with TRBD1. This CDR3 comprises 14 residues. J was trimmed by 1 base and V by 4 bases; bases with no gene match: 5. Looked up from germline, CDR1 is SGHRS and CDR2 is YFSETQ. The DNA of the CDR3 is TGCGCCAGCAGCAAAGACAGGGCTTCCTACGAGCAGTACTTC. Protein sequence: CASSKDRASYEQYF.

J is TRBJ2-3 and V is TRBV7-6; D is possibly TRBD2 (6 bases). The CDR3 loop spans 17 amino acids. V was clipped by 1 base and J by 4 bases, with 18 bases between them. Per germline, CDR1 SGHVS and CDR2 FNYEAQ. Written as DNA, the CDR3 is TGTGCCAGCAGCTTAGTCGGGGGAACGCGCGGGTCAGATACGCAGTATTTT. This gives the protein CASSLVGGTRGSDTQYF.

The gene calls are TRBV7-2 and TRBJ2-7; D may be TRBD1 (5 bases). Germline CDR1 SGHTA, CDR2 FQGNSA. The CDR3 is made up of 14 amino acids. The ends were cut back, 3 bases at V and 2 bases at J, with 11 bases in the middle. The CDR3 region has the DNA TGTGCCAGCAGCTTGATGCAGGGCGCCTACGAGCAGTACTTC. Protein: CASSLMQGAYEQYF.